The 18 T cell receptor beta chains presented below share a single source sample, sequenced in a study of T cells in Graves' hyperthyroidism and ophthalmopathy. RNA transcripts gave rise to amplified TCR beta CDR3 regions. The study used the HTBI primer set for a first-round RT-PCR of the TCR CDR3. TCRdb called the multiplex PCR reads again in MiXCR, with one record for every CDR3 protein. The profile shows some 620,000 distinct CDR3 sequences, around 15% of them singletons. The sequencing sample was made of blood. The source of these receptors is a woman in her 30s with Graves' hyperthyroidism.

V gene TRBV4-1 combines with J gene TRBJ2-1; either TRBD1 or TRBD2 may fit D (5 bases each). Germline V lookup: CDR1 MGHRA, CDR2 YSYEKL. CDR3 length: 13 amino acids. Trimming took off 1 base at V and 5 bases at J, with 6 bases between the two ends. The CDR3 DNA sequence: TGCGCCAGCAGCCAAGGGGGACACAATGAGCAGTTCTTC. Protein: CASSQGGHNEQFF.

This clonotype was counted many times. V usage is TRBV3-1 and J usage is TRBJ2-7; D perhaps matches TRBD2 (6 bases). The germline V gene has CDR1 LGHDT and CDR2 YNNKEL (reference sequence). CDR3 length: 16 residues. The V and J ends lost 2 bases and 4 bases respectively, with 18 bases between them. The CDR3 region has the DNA TGTGCCAGCAGCCAAAGGGCCGGGACTGGGGATTACGAGCAGTACTTC. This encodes CASSQRAGTGDYEQYF.

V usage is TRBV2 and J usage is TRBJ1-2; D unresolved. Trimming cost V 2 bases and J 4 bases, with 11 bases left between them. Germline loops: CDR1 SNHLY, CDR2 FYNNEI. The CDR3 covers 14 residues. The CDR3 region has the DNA TGTGCCAGCAGTGAAAGGGCAGAGAGCTATGGCTACACCTTC. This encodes CASSERAESYGYTF.

CDR3 sequence: CASSVSLDRGWDTQYF. In DNA form, the CDR3 reads TGCGCCAGCAGCGTCTCTTTGGACAGGGGGTGGGATACGCAGTATTTT. This chain connects TRBV4-1 to TRBJ2-3, with 10 positions matching TRBD1. Germline CDR1 reads MGHRA; CDR2 reads YSYEKL. The CDR3 totals 16 residues. With V trimmed by 5 bases and J by 6 bases, 11 bases remained unmatched.

CDR3 coding DNA: TGTGCCAGCAGCTTAAACACAGGGTACGAGCAGTACTTC. It codes for CASSLNTGYEQYF. The rearrangement joins TRBV7-3 to TRBJ2-7; a weak D match, TRBD1 (6 bases). The germline V gene encodes CDR1 SGHTA and CDR2 FQGTGA. Trimming took 1 base from V and 4 from J, leaving 8 bases between them. The CDR3 runs to 13 residues.

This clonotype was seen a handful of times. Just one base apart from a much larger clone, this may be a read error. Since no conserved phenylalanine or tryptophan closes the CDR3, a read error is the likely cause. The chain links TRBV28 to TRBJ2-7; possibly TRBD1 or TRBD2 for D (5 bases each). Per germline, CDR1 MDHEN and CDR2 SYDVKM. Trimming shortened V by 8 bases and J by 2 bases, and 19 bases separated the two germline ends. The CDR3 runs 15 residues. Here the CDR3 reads CASLSTGTPPYEQYL. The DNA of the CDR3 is TGTGCCAGCCTTTCGACCGGGACCCCGCCCTACGAGCAGTACCTC.

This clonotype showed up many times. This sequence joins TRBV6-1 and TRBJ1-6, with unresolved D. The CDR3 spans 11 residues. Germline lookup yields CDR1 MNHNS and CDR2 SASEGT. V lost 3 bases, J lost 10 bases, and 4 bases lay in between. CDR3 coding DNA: TGTGCCAGCAGTGACGGGTCACCCCTCCACTTT. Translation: CASSDGSPLHF.

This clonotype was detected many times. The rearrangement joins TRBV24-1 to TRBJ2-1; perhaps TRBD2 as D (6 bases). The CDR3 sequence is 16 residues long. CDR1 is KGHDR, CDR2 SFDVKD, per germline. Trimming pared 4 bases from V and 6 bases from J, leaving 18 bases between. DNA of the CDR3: TGTGCCACCAGTGACGCTCGGGCGGGGAAGGGCAATGAGCAGTTCTTC. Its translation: CATSDARAGKGNEQFF.

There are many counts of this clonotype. For the CDR3, the DNA is TGTGCCAGCAGTTTAACTAGCGGGCTATCTAGCACAGATACGCAGTATTTT. Its translation: CASSLTSGLSSTDTQYF. The chain couples TRBV27 to TRBJ2-3, with 9 bases lining up with TRBD2. This CDR3 is built from 17 residues. Germline values: CDR1 MNHEY, CDR2 SMNVEV (reference sequence). The V and J ends lost 2 bases and 0 bases, in that order; junction bases with no gene match: 6.

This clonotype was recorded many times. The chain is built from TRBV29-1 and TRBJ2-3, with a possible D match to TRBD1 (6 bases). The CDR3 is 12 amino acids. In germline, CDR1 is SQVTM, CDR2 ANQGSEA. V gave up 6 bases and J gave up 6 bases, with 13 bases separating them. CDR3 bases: TGCAGCGTCCAATCAACAGGGGATACGCAGTATTTT. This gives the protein CSVQSTGDTQYF.

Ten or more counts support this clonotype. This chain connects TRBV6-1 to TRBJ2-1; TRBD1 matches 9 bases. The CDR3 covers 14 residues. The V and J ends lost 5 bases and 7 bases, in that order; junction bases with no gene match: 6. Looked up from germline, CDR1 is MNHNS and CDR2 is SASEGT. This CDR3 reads CASSSDRGINEQFF. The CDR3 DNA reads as TGTGCCAGCAGTTCGGACAGGGGAATAAATGAGCAGTTCTTC.

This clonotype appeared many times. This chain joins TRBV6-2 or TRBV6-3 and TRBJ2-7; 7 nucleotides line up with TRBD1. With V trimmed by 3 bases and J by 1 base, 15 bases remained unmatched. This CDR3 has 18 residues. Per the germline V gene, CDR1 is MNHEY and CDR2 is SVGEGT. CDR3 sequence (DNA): TGTGCCAGCAGTTATCAAGTGGGATTGGGGACAGCATCCTACGAGCAGTACTTC. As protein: CASSYQVGLGTASYEQYF.

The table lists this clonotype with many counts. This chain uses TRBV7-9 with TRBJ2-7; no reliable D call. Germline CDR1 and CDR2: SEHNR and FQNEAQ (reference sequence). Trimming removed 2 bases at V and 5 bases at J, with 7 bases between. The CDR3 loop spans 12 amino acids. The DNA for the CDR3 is TGTGCCAGCAGCTTATTCCCCAACGAGCAGTACTTC. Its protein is CASSLFPNEQYF.

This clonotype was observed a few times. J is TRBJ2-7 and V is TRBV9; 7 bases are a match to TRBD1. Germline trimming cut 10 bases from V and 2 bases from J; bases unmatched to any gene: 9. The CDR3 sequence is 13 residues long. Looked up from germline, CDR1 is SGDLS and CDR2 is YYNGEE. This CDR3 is CAWVGTEPYEQYF. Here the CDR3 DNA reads TGTGCCTGGGTAGGGACAGAGCCCTACGAGCAGTACTTC.

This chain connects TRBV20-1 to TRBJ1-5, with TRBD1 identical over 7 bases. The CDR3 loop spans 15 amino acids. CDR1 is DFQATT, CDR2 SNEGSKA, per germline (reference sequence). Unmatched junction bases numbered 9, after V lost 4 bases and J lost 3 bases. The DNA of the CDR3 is TGCAGTGCTAATCTTCCCGGGACAGACAATCAGCCCCAGCATTTT. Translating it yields CSANLPGTDNQPQHF.

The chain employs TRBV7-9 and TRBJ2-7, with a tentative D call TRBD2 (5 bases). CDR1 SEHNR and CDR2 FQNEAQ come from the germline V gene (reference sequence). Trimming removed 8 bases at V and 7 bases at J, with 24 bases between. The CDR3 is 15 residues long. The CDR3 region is CASSGPGPRREEQYF. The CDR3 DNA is TGTGCCAGCTCCGGTCCCGGGCCCCGAAGGGAGGAGCAGTACTTC. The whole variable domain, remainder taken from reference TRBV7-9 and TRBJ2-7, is DTGVSQNPRHKITKRGQNVTFRCDPISEHNRLYWYRQTLGQGPEFLTYFQNEAQLEKSRLLSDRFSAERPKGSFSTLEIQRTEQGDSAMYLCASSGPGPRREEQYFGPGTRLTVT.

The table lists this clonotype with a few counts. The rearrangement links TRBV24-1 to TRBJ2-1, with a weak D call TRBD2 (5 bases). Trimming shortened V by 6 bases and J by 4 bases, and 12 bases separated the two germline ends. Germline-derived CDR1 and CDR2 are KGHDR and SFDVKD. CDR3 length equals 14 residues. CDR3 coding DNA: TGTGCCACCAGTTCTACTAGTCGTTACAATGAGCAGTTCTTC. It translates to CATSSTSRYNEQFF.

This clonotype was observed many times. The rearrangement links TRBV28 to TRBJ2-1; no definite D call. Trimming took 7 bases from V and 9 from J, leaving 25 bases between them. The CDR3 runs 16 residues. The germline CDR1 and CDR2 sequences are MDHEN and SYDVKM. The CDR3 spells CASTPGVEYATGEQFF. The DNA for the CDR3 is TGTGCCAGCACCCCTGGGGTGGAGTATGCAACTGGTGAGCAGTTCTTC.